The rows below give T cell receptor beta chains drawn from one sample of a study of CD8+ T cells in alopecia areata. The data were produced by immunoSEQ multiplex PCR, yet TCRdb's version contains in-frame clones alone and is incomplete. This sample has fewer than 250,000 clones, with around two fifths found just once. This sample comprised CD4+ T cells sorted from blood, obtained at approximately week 36, from a patient treated with tofacitinib. The receptors were sampled from a human donor with alopecia areata. Each CDR3 is given with its conserved first and last residue. A D gene is named only where the DNA matches it firmly. Clone size appears in some rows only: once, few, many, or a class for an expanded clone.

j_call clone_size d_call v_call cdr3_aa cdr3_nt
TRBJ2-6 once . TRBV10-3 CAISDGESGSGANVLTF TGTGCCATCAGTGATGGGGAGAGTGGCTCTGGGGCCAACGTCCTGACTTTC
TRBJ1-1 . . TRBV15 CATSTDKVVTEAFF TGTGCCACCAGCACGGACAAGGTCGTCACTGAAGCTTTCTTT
TRBJ2-7 . . TRBV11-2 CASSLSLRSSGEQYF TGTGCCAGCAGCTTAAGTCTGAGGTCGTCGGGCGAGCAGTACTTC
TRBJ2-6 . . TRBV5-6 CASSWVPGSGANVLTF TGTGCCAGCAGCTGGGTCCCGGGTTCTGGGGCCAACGTCCTGACTTTC
TRBJ2-2 few TRBD2 TRBV29-1 CSVAPSGSAGELFF TGCAGCGTGGCCCCTAGCGGGAGCGCCGGGGAGCTGTTTTTT
TRBJ2-1 . TRBD2 TRBV11-2 CASSPLAGGSYNEQFF TGTGCCAGCAGCCCATTAGCGGGGGGCTCCTACAATGAGCAGTTCTTC
TRBJ2-4 few . TRBV11-1 CASSPTWENIQYF TGTGCCAGCAGCCCCACTTGGGAAAACATTCAGTACTTC
TRBJ2-3 . . TRBV2 CASSEALPLASSDTQYF TGTGCCAGCAGTGAAGCGCTGCCCCTCGCCAGTTCAGATACGCAGTATTTT
TRBJ1-1 many TRBD1 TRBV2 CASRRRGLDTEAFF TGTGCCAGCAGACGCAGGGGGCTGGACACTGAAGCTTTCTTT
TRBJ1-1 many . TRBV4-2 CASSQVSASRAEAFF TGTGCCAGCAGCCAAGTGAGCGCATCCAGGGCTGAAGCTTTCTTT
TRBJ2-1 . . TRBV28 CASQSSYNEQFF TGTGCCAGCCAGAGCTCCTACAATGAGCAGTTCTTC
TRBJ2-7 . . TRBV6-5 CASSYLHEQYF TGTGCCAGCAGTTATTTACACGAGCAGTACTTC
TRBJ2-1 few . TRBV25-1 CASSKNSVSYNEQFF TGTGCCAGCAGTAAGAATAGCGTCTCCTACAATGAGCAGTTCTTC
TRBJ2-7 . TRBD1 TRBV25-1 CASSERRTGGYEQYF TGTGCCAGCAGTGAACGGAGGACAGGGGGGTACGAGCAGTACTTC
TRBJ2-5 . . TRBV13 CASSPGETQYF TGTGCCAGCAGCCCCGGGGAGACCCAGTACTTC
TRBJ2-7 few . TRBV4-1 CASSQELHGTYEQYF TGCGCCAGCAGCCAAGAGCTTCACGGAACCTACGAGCAGTACTTC
TRBJ1-2 . . TRBV2 CASSEIRQASYGYTF TGTGCCAGCAGCGAGATACGACAGGCCAGCTATGGCTACACCTTC
TRBJ2-5 few . TRBV7-2 CASSSTLESQYF TGTGCCAGCAGCTCTACACTAGAGTCCCAGTACTTC
TRBJ2-6 . . TRBV5-1 CASSLDFSGANVLTF TGCGCCAGCAGCTTAGACTTCTCTGGGGCCAACGTCCTGACTTTC
TRBJ2-1 few . TRBV6-5 CASKKDGSSYNEQFF TGTGCCAGCAAGAAGGACGGGAGCTCCTACAATGAGCAGTTCTTC
TRBJ2-7 . . TRBV20-1 CSASVGMEQYF TGCAGTGCTAGTGTCGGGATGGAGCAGTACTTC
TRBJ2-5 few . TRBV4-2 CASSLGREEETQYF TGTGCCAGCAGCCTCGGGCGAGAAGAAGAGACCCAGTACTTC
TRBJ2-7 few TRBD2 TRBV10-3 CAISGTSYEQYF TGTGCCATCAGCGGGACTAGCTACGAGCAGTACTTC
TRBJ2-3 . . TRBV9 CASSPRRGRIDTQYF TGTGCCAGCAGCCCCAGACGGGGGAGGATAGATACGCAGTATTTT
TRBJ1-1 few . TRBV29-1 CSTSDGNTEAFF TGCAGCACCTCGGACGGGAACACTGAAGCTTTCTTT
TRBJ2-1 . . TRBV28 CASSPKREQFF TGTGCCAGCAGTCCCAAGCGGGAGCAGTTCTTC
TRBJ2-1 . . TRBV20-1 CSASRANEQFF TGCAGTGCCAGCCGCGCTAATGAGCAGTTCTTC
TRBJ1-1 few . TRBV6-1 CASSEKGRNTEAFF TGTGCCAGCAGTGAAAAAGGGCGGAACACTGAAGCTTTCTTT
TRBJ2-3 . . TRBV29-1 CSVGKGDTQYF TGCAGCGTTGGGAAAGGAGATACGCAGTATTTT
TRBJ2-4 . . TRBV7-2 CASSLLGGRVDIQYF TGTGCCAGCAGCTTATTAGGGGGTCGGGTGGACATTCAGTACTTC
TRBJ2-2 . TRBD1 TRBV5-4 CASSLQGTGELFF TGTGCCAGCAGCCTACAGGGGACCGGGGAGCTGTTTTTT
TRBJ2-5 . . TRBV7-9 CASRQHQETQYF TGTGCCAGCAGGCAACATCAAGAGACCCAGTACTTC
TRBJ2-5 few . TRBV19 CASKGQTQETQYF TGTGCCAGTAAGGGGCAGACCCAAGAGACCCAGTACTTC
TRBJ2-7 . . TRBV29-1 CSVALDHEQYF TGCAGCGTTGCTCTCGATCACGAGCAGTACTTC
TRBJ2-5 few . TRBV5-1 CASSLTGPFQETQYF TGCGCCAGCAGCTTGACGGGGCCCTTTCAAGAGACCCAGTACTTC
TRBJ2-1 . TRBD1 TRBV29-1 CSVKQGSTYNEQFF TGCAGCGTGAAACAGGGGAGCACCTACAATGAGCAGTTCTTC
TRBJ2-1 . TRBD2 TRBV6-1 CASSAGGLAGGIKYNEQFF TGTGCCAGCAGTGCCGGGGGACTAGCGGGAGGTATTAAGTACAATGAGCAGTTCTTC
TRBJ2-1 . TRBD1 TRBV14 CASSYDRGNEQFF TGTGCCAGCAGTTACGACAGGGGCAATGAGCAGTTCTTC
TRBJ1-1 . . TRBV29-1 CSGKDTEAFF TGCAGCGGGAAGGACACTGAAGCTTTCTTT
TRBJ2-3 few . TRBV6-5 CASSYGWTTPDTQYF TGTGCCAGCAGTTACGGCTGGACCACTCCAGATACGCAGTATTTT
TRBJ2-7 . TRBD2 TRBV29-1 CSVEGVGGVQYF TGCAGCGTTGAAGGTGTTGGGGGGGTGCAGTACTTC
TRBJ2-2 few . TRBV4-3 CASSPEGDGELFF TGCGCCAGCAGCCCCGAAGGGGACGGGGAGCTGTTTTTT
TRBJ2-3 few . TRBV6-5 CASRPLVKDTQYF TGTGCCAGCAGACCCCTGGTGAAGGATACGCAGTATTTT
TRBJ2-7 few . TRBV29-1 CSVVGDQFYEQYF TGCAGCGTTGTGGGCGACCAATTCTACGAGCAGTACTTC
TRBJ2-3 . TRBD2 TRBV28 CASSLRTSGLTDTQYF TGTGCCAGCAGTTTACGTACTAGCGGGCTCACAGATACGCAGTATTTT
TRBJ2-1 . TRBD2 TRBV6-4 CASSDSGTRGDEQFF TGTGCCAGCAGTGACTCGGGGACTAGAGGTGATGAGCAGTTCTTC
TRBJ1-2 . TRBD1 TRBV30 CASQTGGRVNYGYTF TGTGCCTCCCAGACAGGGGGAAGGGTTAACTATGGCTACACCTTC
TRBJ2-1 . . TRBV30 CAWSRRGRYNEQFF TGTGCCTGGAGTCGTAGGGGCAGGTACAATGAGCAGTTCTTC
TRBJ2-6 . TRBD1 TRBV18 CASSSSGQGAAGANVLTF TGTGCCAGCTCATCCTCCGGACAGGGGGCAGCTGGGGCCAACGTCCTGACTTTC
TRBJ1-3 few TRBD1 TRBV6-6 CASRTWTGSGNTIYF TGTGCCAGCAGAACCTGGACAGGCTCTGGAAACACCATATATTTT
TRBJ2-3 . TRBD1 TRBV30 CAWSVGQGTPDTQYF TGTGCCTGGAGTGTGGGACAGGGGACTCCGGATACGCAGTATTTT
TRBJ1-2 . TRBD1 TRBV7-6 CASSSPDRAGGYTF TGTGCCAGCAGCTCCCCCGACAGGGCTGGTGGCTACACCTTC
TRBJ1-3 . . TRBV30 CAWSAGRAPGNTIYF TGTGCCTGGAGTGCTGGACGGGCTCCTGGAAACACCATATATTTT
TRBJ2-1 . . TRBV9 CASRGLNSYNEQFF TGTGCCAGCAGGGGCCTCAACTCCTACAATGAGCAGTTCTTC
TRBJ2-5 medium-sized . TRBV7-8 CASSLRERLGVAETQYF TGTGCCAGCAGCCTTAGAGAGAGGCTTGGGGTGGCGGAGACCCAGTACTTC
TRBJ2-3 . . TRBV5-1 CASSLDGALSTDTQYF TGCGCCAGCAGCTTGGACGGAGCACTGAGCACAGATACGCAGTATTTT
TRBJ2-1 few . TRBV30 CAWRDVEQFF TGTGCCTGGAGAGACGTTGAGCAGTTCTTC
TRBJ1-2 . TRBD1 TRBV6-1 CASMRTGSGGYTF TGTGCCAGCATGCGGACAGGGTCGGGTGGCTACACCTTC
TRBJ2-4 few . TRBV2 CASSARQADNIQYF TGTGCCAGCAGCGCCAGACAGGCAGATAACATTCAGTACTTC